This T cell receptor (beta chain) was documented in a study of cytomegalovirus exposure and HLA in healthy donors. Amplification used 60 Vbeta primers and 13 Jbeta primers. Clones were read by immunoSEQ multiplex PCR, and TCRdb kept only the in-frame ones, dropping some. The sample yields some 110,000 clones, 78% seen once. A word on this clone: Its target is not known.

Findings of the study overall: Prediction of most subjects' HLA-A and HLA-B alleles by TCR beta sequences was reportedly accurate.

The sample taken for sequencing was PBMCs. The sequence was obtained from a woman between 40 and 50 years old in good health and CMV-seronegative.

The CDR3 sequence is CASSQGLNYEQYF. Here the CDR3 DNA reads TGCGCCAGCAGCCAAGGACTCAACTACGAGCAGTACTTC. The rearrangement uses TRBV4-3 and TRBJ2-7; no definite D call. CDR1 and CDR2 from the germline V gene are LGHNA and YSLEER. The CDR3 contains 13 residues. The V gene lost 1 base and the J gene lost 3 bases, with 7 bases spanning the gap.